What follows describes a single TCR beta chain. Trimming pared 6 bases from V and 5 bases from J, leaving 8 bases between. CDR1 SQVTM and CDR2 ANQGSEA come from the germline V gene. The CDR3 consists of 11 residues. Template material for amplifying TCR beta CDR3 regions consisted of RNA transcripts. When the TCR CDR3 underwent first-round RT-PCR, the HTBI primer set was used. TCRdb reprocessed the multiplex PCR reads via MiXCR and lists one record per CDR3 protein. The sample includes around 600,000 distinct CDR3 sequences, roughly 14% of them seen just once. This entry belongs to a study of T cells in Graves' hyperthyroidism and ophthalmopathy.

The specimen sequenced was blood. The rearrangement uses TRBV29-1 and TRBJ2-1, with D unclear. The receptor was isolated from a woman aged 30 to 39 with Graves' hyperthyroidism. The CDR3 nucleotides are TGCAGCGTCCCCTATCACAATGAGCAGTTCTTC. Translating gives CSVPYHNEQFF.